This T cell receptor beta chain was found in a study of Graves' ophthalmopathy and Graves' hyperthyroidism. Study findings and constraints: The study's model predicted ophthalmopathy progression at approximately 70% sensitivity and around 75% specificity. Appearing in blood as well were most expanded thyroid clonotypes above 0.001 frequency. Separation of ophthalmopathy from stable hyperthyroidism was achieved by a 13-signature model, at about 89% sensitivity and 81.08% specificity.

Amplified TCR beta CDR3 regions were obtained using RNA transcripts as template. First-round RT-PCR used HTBI primers; second-round multiplex PCR followed. A single record per CDR3 protein comes from TCRdb applying MiXCR to the multiplex PCR reads. The data show around 520,000 distinct CDR3 sequences, roughly 40% seen once. The CDR3 length is 17 residues. The V gene lost 4 bases and the J gene lost 0 bases, with 19 bases spanning the gap. Germline assignment: CDR1 DFQATT and CDR2 SNEGSKA (reference sequence). Researchers turned away patients with other autoimmune diseases, uncontrolled infections, pregnancy or lactation. This clonotype was detected ten times or more. What it binds is unknown.

The receptor was isolated from an adult man with Graves' hyperthyroidism. The chain is built from TRBV20-1 and TRBJ1-3; TRBD1 is a possible D gene (5 bases). Sequences were obtained from peripheral blood or thyroid tissue (not recorded which). CDR3 amino acids: CSATVGGRLSSGNTIYF. In DNA form, the CDR3 reads TGCAGTGCTACCGTGGGGGGACGCCTGAGCTCTGGAAACACCATATATTTT.